This TCR beta chain was observed in a study of CD8+CD57+ T cells in acquired aplastic anemia. Study overall: The sorted CD4+ and CD8+ cells yielded an average around 3 ug of DNA.

Details on this clonotype: Its antigen is still unknown.

Study-level points and caveats: Patients and controls shared roughly 28 CD8+ CDR3 sequences, which appeared highly expressed in patients and within their immunodominant clones.

Genomic DNA constituted the template upon which TCR beta VDJ and CDR3 profiling was performed. Each CDR3 protein gets one entry after TCRdb re-called the reads with MiXCR. The table has 180,000 or so distinct CDR3 sequences, about 47% seen once; the top ten hold 2.5% to 3.5%. This CDR3 spans 15 amino acids. V lost 0 bases to trimming and J lost 5 bases, with 13 bases between them. Germline V gives CDR1 SEHNR, CDR2 FQNEAQ (reference sequence). V is TRBV7-9 and J is TRBJ1-1; D may be TRBD1 (5 bases). The TCR was taken from a human donor in good health. The material sequenced was sorted CD4+, CD8+, or CD8+CD57+ T cells (not recorded which) from PBMCs. CDR3 in amino acids: CASSLARGGLTEAFF. DNA for the CDR3: TGTGCCAGCAGCTTAGCGCGGGGGGGTCTTACTGAAGCTTTCTTT.